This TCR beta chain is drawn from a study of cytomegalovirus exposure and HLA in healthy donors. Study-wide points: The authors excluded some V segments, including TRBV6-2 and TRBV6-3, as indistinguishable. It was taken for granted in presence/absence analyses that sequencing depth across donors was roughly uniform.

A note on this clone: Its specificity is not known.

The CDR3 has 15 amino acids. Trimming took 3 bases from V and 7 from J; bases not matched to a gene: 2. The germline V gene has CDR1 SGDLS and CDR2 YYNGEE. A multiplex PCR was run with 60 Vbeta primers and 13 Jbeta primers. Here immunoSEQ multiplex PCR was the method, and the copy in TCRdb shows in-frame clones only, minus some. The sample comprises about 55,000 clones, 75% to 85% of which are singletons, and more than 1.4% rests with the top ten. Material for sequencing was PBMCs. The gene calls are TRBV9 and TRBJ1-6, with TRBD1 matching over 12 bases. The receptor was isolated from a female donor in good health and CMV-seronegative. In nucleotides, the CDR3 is TGTGCCAGCAGCGGCGGGACAGGGGGCAATTCACCCCTCCACTTT. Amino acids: CASSGGTGGNSPLHF.